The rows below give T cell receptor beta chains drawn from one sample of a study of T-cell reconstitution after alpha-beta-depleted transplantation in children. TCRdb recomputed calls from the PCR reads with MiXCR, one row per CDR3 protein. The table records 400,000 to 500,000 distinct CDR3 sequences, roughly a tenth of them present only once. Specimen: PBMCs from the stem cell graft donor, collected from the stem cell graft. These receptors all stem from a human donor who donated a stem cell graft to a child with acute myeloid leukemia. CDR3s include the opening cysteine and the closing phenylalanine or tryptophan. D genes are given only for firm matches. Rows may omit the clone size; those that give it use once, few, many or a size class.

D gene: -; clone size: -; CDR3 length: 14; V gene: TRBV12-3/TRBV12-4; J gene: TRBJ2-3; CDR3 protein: CASSTPTGTDTQYF; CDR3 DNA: TGTGCCAGCTCCACCCCGACGGGCACAGATACGCAGTATTTT
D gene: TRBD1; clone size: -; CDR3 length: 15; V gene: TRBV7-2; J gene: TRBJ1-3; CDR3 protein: CASSLALGGGNTIYF; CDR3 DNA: TGTGCCAGCAGCCTCGCTCTAGGGGGCGGAAACACCATATATTTT
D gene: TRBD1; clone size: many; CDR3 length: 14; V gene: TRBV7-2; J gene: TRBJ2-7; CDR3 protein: CASTVTGGVYEQYF; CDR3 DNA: TGTGCCAGCACCGTGACAGGGGGAGTCTACGAGCAGTACTTC
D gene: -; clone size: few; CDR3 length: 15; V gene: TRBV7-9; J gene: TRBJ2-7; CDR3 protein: CASSLGQGRSYEQYF; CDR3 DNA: TGTGCCAGCAGCTTAGGTCAGGGGCGATCCTACGAGCAGTACTTC
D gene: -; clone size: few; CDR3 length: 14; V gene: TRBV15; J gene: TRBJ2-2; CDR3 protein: CATSPLWDTGELFF; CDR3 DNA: TGTGCCACCAGCCCCCTATGGGACACCGGGGAGCTGTTTTTT
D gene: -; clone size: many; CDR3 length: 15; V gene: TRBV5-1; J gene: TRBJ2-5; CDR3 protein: CASSLAGAAQETQYF; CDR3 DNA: TGCGCCAGCAGCTTGGCCGGGGCGGCGCAAGAGACCCAGTACTTC
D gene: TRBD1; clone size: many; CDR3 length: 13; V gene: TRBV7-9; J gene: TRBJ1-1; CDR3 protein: CASGVSGGPEAFF; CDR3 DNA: TGTGCCAGCGGAGTCTCAGGGGGCCCTGAAGCTTTCTTT
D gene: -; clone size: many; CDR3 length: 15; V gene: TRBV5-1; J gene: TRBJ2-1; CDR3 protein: CASSLEGSTYNEQFF; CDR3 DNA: TGCGCCAGCAGCTTGGAGGGCAGTACCTACAATGAGCAGTTCTTC
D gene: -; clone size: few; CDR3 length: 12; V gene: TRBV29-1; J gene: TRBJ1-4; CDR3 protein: CSVEVVFGLHFF; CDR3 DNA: TGCAGCGTTGAAGTGGTCTTTGGGCTACATTTTTTT
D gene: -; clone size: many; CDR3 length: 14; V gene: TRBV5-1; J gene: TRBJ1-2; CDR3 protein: CASSPDGANYGYTF; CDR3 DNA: TGCGCCAGCAGCCCAGACGGAGCTAACTATGGCTACACCTTC
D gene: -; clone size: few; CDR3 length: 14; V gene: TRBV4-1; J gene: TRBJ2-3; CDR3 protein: CASSQGTRTDTQYF; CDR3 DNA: TGCGCCAGCAGCCAGGGGACACGCACAGATACGCAGTATTTT
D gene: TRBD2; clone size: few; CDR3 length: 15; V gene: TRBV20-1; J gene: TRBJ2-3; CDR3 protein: CSAPGLAGGPDTQYF; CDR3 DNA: TGCAGTGCTCCAGGCCTAGCGGGAGGGCCAGATACGCAGTATTTT
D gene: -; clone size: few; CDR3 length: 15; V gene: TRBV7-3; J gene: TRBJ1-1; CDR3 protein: CASSLGFSPRTEAFF; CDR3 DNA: TGTGCCAGCAGCTTAGGGTTCTCCCCAAGGACTGAAGCTTTCTTT
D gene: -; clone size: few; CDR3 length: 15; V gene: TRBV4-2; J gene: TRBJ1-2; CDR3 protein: CASSQERGLGYGYTF; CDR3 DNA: TGTGCCAGCAGCCAAGAAAGGGGGTTGGGCTATGGCTACACCTTC
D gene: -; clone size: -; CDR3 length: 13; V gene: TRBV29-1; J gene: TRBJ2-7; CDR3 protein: CSVEVDPSDEQYF; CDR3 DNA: TGCAGCGTTGAAGTGGACCCGTCGGACGAGCAGTACTTC
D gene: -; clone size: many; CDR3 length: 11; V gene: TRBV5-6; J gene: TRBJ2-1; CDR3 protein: CASSETNEQFF; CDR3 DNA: TGTGCCAGCAGCGAAACGAATGAGCAGTTCTTC
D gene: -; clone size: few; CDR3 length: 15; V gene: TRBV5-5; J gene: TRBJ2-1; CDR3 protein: CASSFRGNSYNEQFF; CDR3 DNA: TGTGCCAGCAGCTTTCGAGGGAACTCCTACAATGAGCAGTTCTTC
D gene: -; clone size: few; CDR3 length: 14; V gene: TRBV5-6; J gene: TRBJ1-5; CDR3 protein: CASSRNGERQPQHF; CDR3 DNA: TGTGCCAGCAGCCGTAACGGGGAGAGGCAGCCCCAGCATTTT
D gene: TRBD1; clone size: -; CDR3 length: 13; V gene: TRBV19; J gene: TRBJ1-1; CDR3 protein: CASHGQVNTEAFF; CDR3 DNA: TGTGCCAGTCATGGACAGGTGAACACTGAAGCTTTCTTT
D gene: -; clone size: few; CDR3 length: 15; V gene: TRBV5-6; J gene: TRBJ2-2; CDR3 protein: CASSLGPKGTGELFF; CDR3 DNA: TGTGCCAGCAGCTTGGGGCCCAAGGGCACCGGGGAGCTGTTTTTT
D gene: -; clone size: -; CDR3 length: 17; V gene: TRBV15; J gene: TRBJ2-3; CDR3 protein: CATSSNNQRRRADTQYF; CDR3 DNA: TGTGCCACCAGCAGTAATAATCAAAGGAGAAGGGCAGATACGCAGTATTTT
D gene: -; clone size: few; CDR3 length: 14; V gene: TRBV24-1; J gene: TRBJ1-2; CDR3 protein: CATSDLPRGGCYTF; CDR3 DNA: TGTGCCACCAGTGATTTGCCCAGGGGTGGATGCTACACCTTC
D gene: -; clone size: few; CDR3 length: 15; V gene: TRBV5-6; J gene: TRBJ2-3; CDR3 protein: CASSPDPTIVDTQYF; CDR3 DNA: TGTGCCAGCAGCCCGGACCCGACAATCGTAGATACGCAGTATTTT
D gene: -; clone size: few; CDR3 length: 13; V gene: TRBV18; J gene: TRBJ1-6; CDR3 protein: CASSSGVGSPLHF; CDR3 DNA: TGTGCCAGCTCTTCAGGGGTGGGTTCACCCCTCCACTTT
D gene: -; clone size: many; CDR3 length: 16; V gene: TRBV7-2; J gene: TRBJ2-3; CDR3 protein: CASSLRSGGSADTQYF; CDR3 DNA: TGTGCCAGCAGCTTACGGAGCGGAGGGAGTGCAGATACGCAGTATTTT
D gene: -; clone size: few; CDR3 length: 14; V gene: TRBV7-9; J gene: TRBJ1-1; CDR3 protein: CASSFGGGNTEAFF; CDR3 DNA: TGTGCCAGCAGCTTCGGGGGGGGGAACACTGAAGCTTTCTTT
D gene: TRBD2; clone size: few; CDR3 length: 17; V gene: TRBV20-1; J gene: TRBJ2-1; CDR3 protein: CSARDRLAGSSYNEQFF; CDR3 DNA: TGCAGTGCTAGAGATCGACTAGCGGGATCGTCCTACAATGAGCAGTTCTTC
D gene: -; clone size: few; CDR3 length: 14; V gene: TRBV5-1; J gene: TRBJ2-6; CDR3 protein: CASSLEPGANVLTF; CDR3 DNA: TGCGCCAGCAGCTTGGAGCCGGGGGCCAACGTCCTGACTTTC
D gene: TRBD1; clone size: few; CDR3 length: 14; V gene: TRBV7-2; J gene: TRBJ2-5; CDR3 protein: CASSPRQGPETQYF; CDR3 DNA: TGTGCCAGCAGCCCGAGACAGGGACCAGAGACCCAGTACTTC
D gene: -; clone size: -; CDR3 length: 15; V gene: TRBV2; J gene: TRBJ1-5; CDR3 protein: CASSESRFSNQPQHF; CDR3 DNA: TGTGCCAGCAGTGAATCAAGATTTAGCAATCAGCCCCAGCATTTT
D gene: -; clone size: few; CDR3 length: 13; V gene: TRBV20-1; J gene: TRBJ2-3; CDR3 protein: CSAPPGRTDTQYF; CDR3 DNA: TGCAGTGCTCCCCCGGGCCGGACAGATACGCAGTATTTT
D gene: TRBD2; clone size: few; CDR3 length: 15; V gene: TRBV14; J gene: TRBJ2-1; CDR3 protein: CASSLLAGGYNEQFF; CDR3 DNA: TGTGCCAGCAGCCTACTAGCGGGAGGCTACAATGAGCAGTTCTTC
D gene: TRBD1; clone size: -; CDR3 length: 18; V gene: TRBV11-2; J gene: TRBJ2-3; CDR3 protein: CASSSRTGAPLYTDTQYF; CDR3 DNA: TGTGCCAGCAGCTCGCGGACAGGGGCACCCTTGTATACAGATACGCAGTATTTT
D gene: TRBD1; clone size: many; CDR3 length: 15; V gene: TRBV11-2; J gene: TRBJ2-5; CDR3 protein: CASSRGQGYQETQYF; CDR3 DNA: TGTGCCAGCAGCCGGGGACAGGGATATCAAGAGACCCAGTACTTC
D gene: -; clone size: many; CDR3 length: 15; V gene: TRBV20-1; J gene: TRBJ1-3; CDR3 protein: CSARDPQGAGNTIYF; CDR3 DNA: TGCAGTGCTAGGGATCCACAAGGGGCTGGAAACACCATATATTTT
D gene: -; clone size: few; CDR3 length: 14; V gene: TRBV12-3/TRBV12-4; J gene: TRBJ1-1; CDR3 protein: CASREGRLNTEAFF; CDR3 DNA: TGTGCCAGCAGGGAGGGACGGCTGAACACTGAAGCTTTCTTT
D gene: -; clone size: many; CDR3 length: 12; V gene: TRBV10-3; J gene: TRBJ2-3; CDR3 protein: CAISGGRDTQYF; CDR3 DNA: TGTGCCATCAGTGGCGGCCGAGATACGCAGTATTTT
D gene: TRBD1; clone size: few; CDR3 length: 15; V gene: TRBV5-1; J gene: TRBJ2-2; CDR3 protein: CASSRTGGRTGELFF; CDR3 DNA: TGCGCCAGCAGCCGGACAGGGGGCCGCACCGGGGAGCTGTTTTTT
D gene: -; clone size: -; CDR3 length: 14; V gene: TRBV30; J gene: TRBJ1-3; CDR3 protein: CAWALDSSGNTIYF; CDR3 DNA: TGTGCCTGGGCCCTGGACAGCTCTGGAAACACCATATATTTT
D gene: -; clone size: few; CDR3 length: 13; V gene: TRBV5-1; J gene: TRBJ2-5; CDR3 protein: CASSLSFQETQYF; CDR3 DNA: TGCGCCAGCAGCTTATCATTCCAAGAGACCCAGTACTTC